These 22 T cell receptor beta chains came from one sample sequenced in a study of shared clonotypes between healthy human individuals. Sequencing used immunoSEQ multiplex PCR; TCRdb keeps in-frame clones, though not all of them. The sample carries 90,000 to 130,000 clones, 68% recorded once. Sequencing used memory CD8+ T cells sorted from blood. Stated subset: CD45RO+ cells pooled with CCR7-negative TemRA cells. These receptors originate from a woman younger than 45 in good health.

The genes are TRBV27 and TRBJ2-7, with 10 bases fitting TRBD2. Germline CDR1 and CDR2: MNHEY and SMNVEV (reference sequence). Trimming cost V 0 bases and J 4 bases; bases outside gene matches: 3. CDR3 length equals 15 residues. The DNA for the CDR3 is TGTGCCAGCAGTTTATCTCTAGCGGGAGAGTACGAGCAGTACTTC. This translates into CASSLSLAGEYEQYF.

This clone was detected ten times or more. This chain links TRBV19 with TRBJ1-2, with D possibly matching TRBD1 (6 bases). From germline, CDR1 is LNHDA and CDR2 SQIVND (reference sequence). The CDR3 length is 13 residues. With 1 base removed from V and 10 bases from J, the gap between germline ends came to 13 bases. Here the CDR3 DNA reads TGTGCCAGTAGTATAGGATCAGGGGTGGACTACACCTTC. This translates into CASSIGSGVDYTF.

This clone was observed a few times. The chain is built from TRBV7-9 and TRBJ2-7; D ambiguous. The ends were cut back, 5 bases at V and 0 bases at J, with 11 bases in the middle. CDR3 length equals 14 residues. Germline V CDR1 and CDR2: SEHNR, FQNEAQ (reference sequence). This CDR3 is CASSGSALSYEQYF. The CDR3, as DNA: TGTGCCAGCAGCGGCAGTGCTCTCTCCTACGAGCAGTACTTC.

The chain recombines TRBV6-5 with TRBJ2-7; D is possibly TRBD2 (6 bases). V lost 5 bases and J 2 bases, leaving 13 bases between the germline ends. The CDR3 spans 14 residues. Looked up from germline, CDR1 is MNHEY and CDR2 is SVGAGI. The CDR3 region has the DNA TGTGCCAGCAGTCCCCAACGCGGGACCTACGAGCAGTACTTC. Its translation is CASSPQRGTYEQYF.

The chain couples TRBV12-2 to TRBJ2-7; the D call in the table, TRBD2, was not verified against the DNA. TRBV12-2 is a known pseudogene. The CDR3 length is 15 residues. CDR3 amino acids: CASRLGRRESYEQYF. The CDR3 nucleotides are TGTGCAAGTCGCTTAGGACGGAGAGAATCCTACGAGCAGTACTTC.

This rearrangement joins TRBV9 to TRBJ2-1; 10 nucleotides line up with TRBD2. The CDR3 spans 16 residues. V gave up 4 bases and J gave up 5 bases; unmatched junction bases: 9. CDR1 is SGDLS and CDR2 is YYNGEE in the germline V gene. The CDR3 here is CASSPYVAGGDNEQFF. The CDR3 coding sequence is TGTGCCAGCAGCCCGTACGTAGCGGGAGGAGACAATGAGCAGTTCTTC.

This clone has only a few counts. The chain uses TRBV4-1 and TRBJ1-3, with D unclear. Per the germline V gene, CDR1 is MGHRA and CDR2 is YSYEKL. Between the trimmed V and J ends, which lost 0 bases and 5 bases, there was a span of 5 bases. This CDR3 spans 13 amino acids. DNA of the CDR3: TGCGCCAGCAGCCAAGAGGCGCGAAACACCATATATTTT. It translates to CASSQEARNTIYF.

This sequence joins TRBV9 and TRBJ1-2; tentative D call: TRBD1 (6 bases). Between the trimmed V and J ends, which lost 4 bases and 8 bases, there was a span of 9 bases. This CDR3 is built from 11 residues. Germline CDR1 SGDLS, CDR2 YYNGEE. This CDR3 is CASSPGQGYTF. DNA for the CDR3: TGTGCCAGCAGCCCAGGACAGGGCTACACCTTC.

The rearrangement uses TRBV28 and TRBJ1-5; no reliable D call. Trimming stripped 1 base from V and 4 bases from J, with 14 bases between. This CDR3 is 16 amino acids long. Germline loops: CDR1 MDHEN, CDR2 SYDVKM. CDR3: CASSLSLATVNQPQHF. DNA for the CDR3: TGTGCCAGCAGTTTATCCCTCGCGACGGTGAATCAGCCCCAGCATTTT.

The CDR3 here is CASSTQVPYEQYF. The CDR3 bases are TGTGCCAGCAGCACACAGGTTCCCTACGAGCAGTACTTC. The genes are TRBV2 and TRBJ2-7; the D gene is possibly TRBD1 (5 bases). The CDR3 has 13 amino acids. Trimming took off 6 bases at V and 2 bases at J, with 11 bases between the two ends. Germline assignment: CDR1 SNHLY and CDR2 FYNNEI.

The gene calls are TRBV7-9 and TRBJ1-1, with a possible D match to TRBD1 (6 bases). The germline CDR1 and CDR2 sequences are SEHNR and FQNEAQ (reference sequence). This CDR3 has 12 amino acids. The V end was cut by 6 bases, the J end by 8 bases, with 13 bases between. The CDR3 region has the DNA TGTGCCAGCAGATATGACAGGACCGAAGCTTTCTTT. This translates into CASRYDRTEAFF.

This clone turned up a few times. The sample has other DNA sequences that encode this CDR3 too. CDR3 in amino acids: CASSLQRDTYEQYF. CDR3 nucleotide sequence: TGTGCCAGCAGCTTACAGCGGGATACCTACGAGCAGTACTTC. V usage is TRBV7-2 and J usage is TRBJ2-7, with 7 bases identical to TRBD2. The CDR3 is 14 amino acids. V dropped 2 bases and J dropped 2; count of bases not matched to a gene: 3. Germline assignment: CDR1 SGHTA and CDR2 FQGNSA. Looking up the rest from reference TRBV7-2 and TRBJ2-7 gives the full variable domain: GAGVSQSPSNKVTEKGKDVELRCDPISGHTALYWYRQSLGQGLEFLIYFQGNSAPDKSGLPSDRFSAERTGGSVSTLTIQRTQQEDSAVYLCASSLQRDTYEQYFGPGTRLTVT.

A remark on this clone: A far larger clone lies a single base away; this is likely a read error. The chain recombines TRBV2 with TRBJ2-7; 10 positions agree with TRBD2. Germline-derived CDR1 and CDR2 are SNHLY and FYNNEI. V lost 5 bases and J lost 3; bases outside the gene matches: 1. The CDR3 spans 13 residues. The CDR3 here is CASSTSGDYEQYF. CDR3 coding DNA: TGTGCCAGCAGTACTAGCGGGGACTACGAGCAGTACTTC. The full variable domain, completed using reference TRBV2 and TRBJ2-7, is EPEVTQTPSHQVTQMGQEVILRCVPISNHLYFYWYRQILGQKVEFLVSFYNNEISEKSEIFDDQFSVERPDGSNFTLKIRSTKLEDSAMYFCASSTSGDYEQYFGPGTRLTVT.

With respect to this clone: This sequence is one base from a far larger clone and is likely a read error. Other DNA sequences of this sample code for an identical CDR3. The V gene is TRBV4-1, the J gene TRBJ2-7, with TRBD2 matching 10 bases. The CDR3 is 16 amino acids. From germline, CDR1 is MGHRA and CDR2 YSYEKL. V was pared by 3 bases and J by 1 base, with 6 bases of the junction left unmatched. CDR3 sequence reads: CASSQDGTSVSYEQYF. For the CDR3, the DNA is TGCGCCAGCAGCCAGGACGGGACTAGCGTATCCTACGAGCAGTACTTC.

This clone was counted a few times. V and J are TRBV4-2 and TRBJ2-7; possible D gene TRBD2, 7 bases. The CDR3 has 16 amino acids. The germline gives CDR1 LGHNA, CDR2 YNFKEQ. Trimming cost V 0 bases and J 5 bases, with 17 bases left between them. CDR3 sequence reads: CASSQDSEQGGNEQYF. For the CDR3, the DNA is TGTGCCAGCAGCCAAGATAGCGAACAGGGAGGGAACGAGCAGTACTTC.

The chain has TRBV6-1 and TRBJ1-5, with 9 bases aligning to TRBD1. Germline assignment: CDR1 MNHNS and CDR2 SASEGT. V lost 2 bases and J lost 5; bases outside the gene matches: 10. The CDR3 is made up of 17 amino acids. CDR3 amino acids: CASSEMLRDRGDQPQHF. CDR3 coding DNA: TGTGCCAGCAGTGAAATGCTGCGAGACAGGGGGGATCAGCCCCAGCATTTT.

The V call is TRBV28, the J call TRBJ1-2; D might be TRBD1 (6 bases). Germline values: CDR1 MDHEN, CDR2 SYDVKM. This CDR3 spans 14 amino acids. V lost 5 bases and J 6 bases, leaving 16 bases between the germline ends. The CDR3 protein is CASSPKRDTNGYTF. The CDR3, as DNA: TGTGCCAGCAGTCCGAAAAGGGACACAAATGGCTACACCTTC.

The chain couples TRBV5-1 to TRBJ2-3; tentatively, D is TRBD2 (6 bases). Between the trimmed V and J ends, which lost 2 bases and 1 base, there was a span of 11 bases. The CDR3 runs to 15 residues. Germline V gene lookup returns CDR1 SGHRS and CDR2 YFSETQ. This CDR3 reads CASSLLARGTDTQYF. The CDR3 DNA follows: TGCGCCAGCAGCTTACTAGCACGCGGCACAGATACGCAGTATTTT. The entire variable domain, with the rest obtained from reference TRBV5-1 and TRBJ2-3, is as follows: KAGVTQTPRYLIKTRGQQVTLSCSPISGHRSVSWYQQTPGQGLQFLFEYFSETQRNKGNFPGRFSGRQFSNSRSEMNVSTLELGDSALYLCASSLLARGTDTQYFGPGTRLTVL.

The gene calls are TRBV25-1 and TRBJ2-1; 8 bases fit TRBD2. The length of the CDR3 is 15 residues. V dropped 1 base and J dropped 4; count of bases not matched to a gene: 3. CDR1 MGHDK and CDR2 SYGVNS come from the germline V gene. The CDR3 loop reads CASSESRGEYNEQFF. Written as DNA, the CDR3 is TGTGCCAGCAGTGAATCGCGGGGGGAGTACAATGAGCAGTTCTTC. The full variable domain, its missing parts supplied by reference TRBV25-1 and TRBJ2-1, is EADIYQTPRYLVIGTGKKITLECSQTMGHDKMYWYQQDPGMELHLIHYSYGVNSTEKGDLSSESTVSRIRTEHFPLTLESARPSHTSQYLCASSESRGEYNEQFFGPGTRLTVL.

The J gene is TRBJ2-7, the V gene TRBV2; D ambiguous. The CDR3 is 16 amino acids. The V and J ends lost 5 bases and 4 bases respectively, with 21 bases between them. The germline V gene has CDR1 SNHLY and CDR2 FYNNEI. CDR3 DNA: TGTGCCAGCAGTAAAAGGTCTTTTGTACCCTCTTACGAGCAGTACTTC. Translation: CASSKRSFVPSYEQYF.

The chain uses TRBV7-9 and TRBJ1-5; perhaps TRBD1 as D (6 bases). The length of the CDR3 is 18 residues. Trimming left V 0 bases short and J 0 bases short, with 15 bases between. Germline V gives CDR1 SEHNR, CDR2 FQNEAQ (reference sequence). The CDR3 sequence is CASSLANIGQYSNQPQHF. CDR3 nucleotide sequence: TGTGCCAGCAGCTTAGCGAATATAGGACAGTATAGCAATCAGCCCCAGCATTTT.

This rearrangement joins TRBV19 to TRBJ2-1; 7 bases are shared with TRBD1. V was clipped by 1 base and J by 8 bases; unmatched bases: 2. This CDR3 is built from 13 residues. Germline CDR1 and CDR2: LNHDA and SQIVND (reference sequence). CDR3 in DNA: TGTGCCAGTAGTATAGTAAGGGGGCATGAGCAGTTCTTC. It specifies CASSIVRGHEQFF.